This T cell receptor beta chain was found in a study of T cells after yellow fever vaccination. Background on the study: The fractions with low cell numbers were processed using SMART-Seq v4 Ultra Low Input.

TCRdb re-analysed the 5' RACE reads in MiXCR, keeping a single row per CDR3 protein. The sample carries about 320,000 distinct CDR3 sequences, 3.5% to 4.5% recorded once. Regarding the study as a whole: Repertoires obtained by FACS sorting could include abundant clonotypes that entered as contaminants from the bulk population.

The CDR3 runs 15 residues. CDR1 and CDR2 from the germline V gene are MNHEY and SVGAGI. The ends were cut back, 6 bases at V and 0 bases at J, with 12 bases in the middle. Note on this clonotype: As yet, its antigen is unknown.

The chain has TRBV6-5 and TRBJ2-1; D is unclear. This clonotype was sampled from a man between 18 and 35 years old who received the YFV17D yellow fever vaccine. The sample in question was PBMCs, obtained 15 days after the yellow fever booster vaccination. DNA for the CDR3: TGTGCCAGCAGCGCTACGGAGAGCTCCTACAATGAGCAGTTCTTC. Translation: CASSATESSYNEQFF.